Following are 31 T cell receptor beta chains from one sample sequenced in a study of blood T cell repertoires in COVID-19. Using immunoSEQ multiplex PCR, the repertoire was profiled, and TCRdb retains in-frame clones only, with some absent. The sample consists of 240,000 or so clones, roughly four fifths of them appearing once. The sequencing input was peripheral blood. The source of these receptors is a woman aged 55 to 70 with active or convalescent COVID-19.

This chain connects TRBV5-7 to TRBJ2-5, with D possibly being TRBD2 (6 bases). TRBV5-7 is recorded as an ORF, its role being uncertain. Between the trimmed V and J ends, which lost 2 bases and 6 bases, there was a span of 23 bases. The CDR3 covers 17 residues. The CDR3: CASSFASLGGLAQTQYF. The CDR3 DNA follows: TGTGCCAGCAGCTTTGCGTCCCTGGGGGGACTCGCTCAGACCCAGTACTTC.

The V gene is TRBV9, the J gene TRBJ1-1; TRBD1 is a possible D gene (6 bases). V was cut by 1 base and J by 4 bases, with 14 bases left in between. CDR1 is SGDLS and CDR2 is YYNGEE in the germline V gene. This CDR3 has 15 residues. The CDR3 region is CASSVLAGGGTEAFF. In DNA, the CDR3 is TGTGCCAGCAGCGTATTAGCGGGAGGGGGCACTGAAGCTTTCTTT.

This clone has only a few counts. This chain uses TRBV7-2 with TRBJ2-5; the D gene is possibly TRBD2 (6 bases). Germline assignment: CDR1 SGHTA and CDR2 FQGNSA. This CDR3 has 14 amino acids. V shed 3 bases and J shed 1 base, with 9 bases lying between them. CDR3 amino acids: CASSFNSGQETQYF. In DNA form, the CDR3 reads TGTGCCAGCAGCTTCAATAGCGGCCAAGAGACCCAGTACTTC.

This clone was observed once. This chain links TRBV7-2 with TRBJ1-1, with D tentatively TRBD1 (6 bases). Trimming pared 6 bases from V and 6 bases from J, leaving 17 bases between. The CDR3 has 14 residues. The germline V gene has CDR1 SGHTA and CDR2 FQGNSA. CDR3 in DNA: TGTGCCAGCAGTACAAACAGGGAAACGGCTGAAGCTTTCTTT. Its translation is CASSTNRETAEAFF.

This chain connects TRBV5-6 to TRBJ2-5; a weak D match, TRBD2 (6 bases). Trimming left V 0 bases short and J 1 base short, with 10 bases between. Germline assignment: CDR1 SGHDT and CDR2 YYEEEE. The CDR3 consists of 15 residues. The CDR3 region is CASSLGPGLQETQYF. CDR3 DNA sequence: TGTGCCAGCAGCTTGGGACCGGGACTCCAAGAGACCCAGTACTTC. The full variable domain, completed using reference TRBV5-6 and TRBJ2-5, is DAGVTQSPTHLIKTRGQQVTLRCSPKSGHDTVSWYQQALGQGPQFIFQYYEEEERQRGNFPDRFSGHQFPNYSSELNVNALLLGDSALYLCASSLGPGLQETQYFGPGTRLLVL.

V is TRBV28 and J is TRBJ1-2; 8 positions agree with TRBD1. Looked up from germline, CDR1 is MDHEN and CDR2 is SYDVKM. With V trimmed by 6 bases and J by 3 bases, 12 bases remained unmatched. CDR3 size: 16 residues. CDR3 loop: CASRGTGGVADYGYTF. CDR3 nucleotide sequence: TGTGCCAGCAGGGGGACAGGTGGGGTGGCGGACTATGGCTACACCTTC.

The chain has TRBV7-2 and TRBJ2-5; TRBD2 matches at 14 bases. The CDR3 loop spans 18 amino acids. V lost 2 bases to trimming and J lost 2 bases; unmatched junction nucleotides: 7. CDR1 and CDR2 from the germline V gene are SGHTA and FQGNSA. This chain's CDR3 is CASSLQTSGGAIQETQYF. CDR3 DNA: TGTGCCAGCAGCTTACAGACTAGCGGGGGGGCTATTCAAGAGACCCAGTACTTC.

The chain has TRBV7-2 and TRBJ1-4, with 9 bases matching TRBD1. The CDR3 length is 14 residues. V shed 3 bases, J shed 8 bases, and the junction held 4 bases outside the gene matches. Germline-derived CDR1 and CDR2 are SGHTA and FQGNSA. Written as DNA, the CDR3 is TGTGCCAGCAGCTTGGACAGGGGCCAAGAAAAACTGTTTTTT. Translating it yields CASSLDRGQEKLFF.

Worth noting for this clone: The sample has other DNA sequences that encode this CDR3 too. The rearrangement links TRBV30 to TRBJ2-7; the D gene is possibly TRBD2 (5 bases). Germline CDR1 reads GTSNPN; CDR2 reads SVGIG (reference sequence). The CDR3 contains 13 residues. Trimming stripped 0 bases from V and 6 bases from J, with 12 bases between. CDR3 loop: CAWSVWLAREQYF. The CDR3 DNA is TGTGCCTGGAGTGTCTGGCTAGCCCGCGAGCAGTACTTC.

The chain carries TRBV28 and TRBJ1-1; possible D gene TRBD1, 6 bases. Germline assignment: CDR1 MDHEN and CDR2 SYDVKM. The CDR3 has 13 amino acids. The V end was cut by 4 bases, the J end by 8 bases, with 14 bases between. The chain's CDR3 is CASSSGRGQEAFF. In DNA form, the CDR3 reads TGTGCCAGCAGTTCAGGACGCGGACAGGAAGCTTTCTTT.

This chain joins TRBV13 and TRBJ2-1, with D possibly matching TRBD1 (5 bases). V was shortened by 5 bases and J by 0 bases, with 17 bases between the two germline ends. Germline V gives CDR1 PRHDT, CDR2 FYEKMQ (reference sequence). The CDR3 loop spans 17 amino acids. The CDR3 sequence: CASSALQQGSSYNEQFF. The CDR3, as DNA: TGTGCCAGCAGCGCACTCCAGCAGGGTAGCTCCTACAATGAGCAGTTCTTC.

The chain is built from TRBV9 and TRBJ1-3; D call uncertain. The germline V gene has CDR1 SGDLS and CDR2 YYNGEE. The CDR3 sequence is 15 residues long. Trimming removed 0 bases from V and 0 bases from J, with 7 bases in between. CDR3 DNA: TGTGCCAGCAGCGTAGCCGGGATCTCTGGAAACACCATATATTTT. As protein: CASSVAGISGNTIYF. Full variable domain (outside the CDR3, taken from reference TRBV9 and TRBJ1-3): DSGVTQTPKHLITATGQRVTLRCSPRSGDLSVYWYQQSLDQGLQFLIQYYNGEERAKGNILERFSAQQFPDLHSELNLSSLELGDSALYFCASSVAGISGNTIYFGEGSWLTVV.

The chain combines TRBV20-1 with TRBJ1-5; possible D gene TRBD1, 5 bases. The CDR3 contains 14 residues. V lost 3 bases and J lost 1, with 10 bases in between. Per the germline V gene, CDR1 is DFQATT and CDR2 is SNEGSKA (reference sequence). The CDR3 protein is CSASKQESNQPQHF. The CDR3 DNA reads as TGCAGTGCTAGTAAACAGGAGAGCAATCAGCCCCAGCATTTT.

The chain carries TRBV4-1 and TRBJ2-5, with TRBD2 as a possible D gene (6 bases). CDR3 length equals 13 residues. Germline-derived CDR1 and CDR2 are MGHRA and YSYEKL. V shed 3 bases and J shed 5 bases, with 10 bases lying between them. CDR3 protein: CASSHGGGETQYF. The CDR3 region has the DNA TGCGCCAGCAGCCATGGTGGGGGGGAGACCCAGTACTTC.

The chain is built from TRBV30 and TRBJ2-1, with TRBD2 identical over 9 bases. CDR1 GTSNPN and CDR2 SVGIG come from the germline V gene (reference sequence). J was trimmed by 7 bases and V by 3 bases; bases with no gene match: 16. The CDR3 sequence is 17 residues long. As DNA, the CDR3 is TGTGCCTGGAGGCGACCCGGAGGCGGGGGGGCAGGTAATGAGCAGTTCTTC. It specifies CAWRRPGGGGAGNEQFF. Based on the CDR3 plus reference TRBV30 and TRBJ2-1, the full variable domain is SQTIHQWPATLVQPVGSPLSLECTVEGTSNPNLYWYRQAAGRGLQLLFYSVGIGQISSEVPQNLSASRPQDRQFILSSKKLLLSDSGFYLCAWRRPGGGGAGNEQFFGPGTRLTVL.

J is TRBJ1-1 and V is TRBV14, with a possible D match to TRBD1 (6 bases). Germline V gene sequence: CDR1 SGHDN, CDR2 FVKESK. The ends were cut back, 5 bases at V and 0 bases at J, with 13 bases in the middle. The CDR3 consists of 15 residues. The CDR3 loop is CASSRYQGMNTEAFF. In DNA form, the CDR3 reads TGTGCCAGCAGCAGATACCAGGGGATGAACACTGAAGCTTTCTTT.

The V call is TRBV27, the J call TRBJ2-6; tentatively, D is TRBD2 (5 bases). Trimming pared 6 bases from V and 4 bases from J, leaving 10 bases between. The CDR3 runs to 14 residues. Germline-derived CDR1 and CDR2 are MNHEY and SMNVEV (reference sequence). CDR3 amino acids: CASRKGVGANVLTF. CDR3 DNA: TGTGCCAGCAGGAAGGGAGTAGGGGCCAACGTCCTGACTTTC.

This clone appeared a single time. The V and J genes are TRBV7-6 and TRBJ1-4; a possible D gene is TRBD1 (5 bases). V lost 1 base, J lost 6 bases, and 15 bases lay in between. CDR3 length equals 16 residues. The germline CDR1 and CDR2 sequences are SGHVS and FNYEAQ. The CDR3 DNA is TGTGCCAGCAGCTTAGGGTCTCGGGACTTAGATGAAAAACTGTTTTTT. Protein sequence: CASSLGSRDLDEKLFF.

This clone was counted a few times. CDR3 sequence reads: CAWSPGTGYSPLHF. DNA for the CDR3: TGTGCCTGGAGTCCCGGGACAGGATATTCACCCCTCCACTTT. The chain is built from TRBV30 and TRBJ1-6, with 8 bases fitting TRBD1. CDR1 and CDR2 from the germline V gene are GTSNPN and SVGIG (reference sequence). The junction had 5 bases not matched to a gene; V was cut back by 2 bases and J by 8 bases. This CDR3 spans 14 amino acids.

This rearrangement joins TRBV19 to TRBJ1-1; a possible D gene is TRBD1 (5 bases). The germline V gene encodes CDR1 LNHDA and CDR2 SQIVND (reference sequence). V was pared by 6 bases and J by 6 bases, with 11 bases between. The CDR3 totals 12 residues. CDR3 coding DNA: TGTGCCAGTAGAGGAGGGGAACCTGAAGCTTTCTTT. This sequence encodes CASRGGEPEAFF.

The chain joins TRBV3-1 (or the pseudogene TRBV3-2) to TRBJ2-5; D possibly corresponds to TRBD1 (6 bases). Germline CDR1 is LGHDT and CDR2 is YNNKEL (reference sequence). V was cut by 1 base and J by 1 base, with 7 bases left in between. The CDR3 runs to 14 residues. The CDR3 sequence: CASSQGTAQETQYF. The CDR3 region has the DNA TGTGCCAGCAGCCAAGGGACAGCCCAAGAGACCCAGTACTTC.

The chain is built from TRBV27 and TRBJ2-3; 9 positions match TRBD1. Germline CDR1 and CDR2: MNHEY and SMNVEV (reference sequence). With 6 bases clipped from V and 7 bases from J, the junction kept 8 bases outside the gene matches. This CDR3 has 14 amino acids. CDR3 residues: CASSPTGGPYTQYF. In DNA form, the CDR3 reads TGTGCCAGCAGCCCGACAGGGGGGCCATATACGCAGTATTTT.

The chain combines TRBV7-2 with TRBJ1-3; D call uncertain. The V gene lost 5 bases and the J gene lost 0 bases, with 14 bases spanning the gap. This CDR3 has 16 residues. Germline CDR1 SGHTA, CDR2 FQGNSA. The CDR3 DNA is TGTGCCAGCAGCCCATACCGGAGAACCTCTGGAAACACCATATATTTT. Its protein product is CASSPYRRTSGNTIYF.

V usage is TRBV6-5 and J usage is TRBJ1-3; D is uncertain. This CDR3 region has 15 residues. Germline V lookup: CDR1 MNHEY, CDR2 SVGAGI. Trimming removed 5 bases at V and 0 bases at J, with 11 bases between. The DNA of the CDR3 is TGTGCCAGCAGTCCGTACCCGAGCTCTGGAAACACCATATATTTT. As protein: CASSPYPSSGNTIYF.

The chain joins TRBV7-2 to TRBJ2-5, with 7 bases matching TRBD2. Germline CDR1 and CDR2: SGHTA and FQGNSA. V trimming: 4 bases; J trimming: 2 bases; junction bases outside the gene matches: 10. CDR3 size: 16 residues. The CDR3 coding sequence is TGTGCCAGCAGCTCTGGGGCCTCCGGGGGGCAAGAGACCCAGTACTTC. It specifies CASSSGASGGQETQYF.

As to this clone: An end of the junction does not agree with germline; a read error may underlie this. The genes are TRBV4-1 and TRBJ1-2; D not resolved. From germline, CDR1 is MGHRA and CDR2 YSYEKL. The CDR3 totals 12 residues. The CDR3 sequence: CASSQEVTRVYF. The CDR3 region has the DNA TGCGCCAGCAGCCAAGAGGTTACGAGGGTTTACTTC.

This chain uses TRBV27 with TRBJ2-7, with 7 bases that match TRBD1. CDR1 MNHEY and CDR2 SMNVEV come from the germline V gene (reference sequence). The CDR3 is made up of 15 amino acids. V lost 5 bases, J lost 2 bases, and 9 bases stayed unmatched. The CDR3 loop is CASSVRQGRAYEQYF. CDR3 DNA sequence: TGTGCCAGCAGTGTCCGACAGGGAAGGGCCTACGAGCAGTACTTC.

The chain combines TRBV29-1 with TRBJ1-2, with D hard to call. Germline V gene lookup returns CDR1 SQVTM and CDR2 ANQGSEA. This CDR3 has 11 amino acids. V gave up 3 bases and J gave up 6 bases, with 8 bases separating them. The CDR3 nucleotides are TGCAGCGTTGATATGGCGGATGGCTACACCTTC. This encodes CSVDMADGYTF.

This chain connects TRBV27 to TRBJ1-6; 7 nucleotides line up with TRBD1. V shed 6 bases, J shed 4 bases, and the junction held 3 bases outside the gene matches. Germline CDR1 reads MNHEY; CDR2 reads SMNVEV (reference sequence). The CDR3 spans 14 residues. For the CDR3, the DNA is TGTGCCAGCAGGGGGACAGCTTATAATTCACCCCTCCACTTT. Its translation is CASRGTAYNSPLHF.

The rearrangement links TRBV5-5 to TRBJ2-2, with TRBD1 matching over 9 bases. The V and J ends lost 3 bases and 0 bases, in that order; junction bases with no gene match: 6. Germline loops: CDR1 SGHKS, CDR2 YYEKEE (reference sequence). CDR3 length: 17 residues. The CDR3: CASSSRDRAANTGELFF. CDR3 DNA sequence: TGTGCCAGCAGCTCCCGGGACAGGGCTGCGAACACCGGGGAGCTGTTTTTT.

V and J are TRBV6-2 or TRBV6-3 and TRBJ1-6; TRBD1 aligns across 8 bases. Germline V CDR1 and CDR2: MNHEY, SVGEGT. V dropped 2 bases and J dropped 9; count of bases not matched to a gene: 6. The CDR3 runs 15 residues. This CDR3 is CASSYGDRRSSPLHF. Here the CDR3 DNA reads TGTGCCAGCAGTTACGGGGACAGGAGAAGTTCACCCCTCCACTTT.